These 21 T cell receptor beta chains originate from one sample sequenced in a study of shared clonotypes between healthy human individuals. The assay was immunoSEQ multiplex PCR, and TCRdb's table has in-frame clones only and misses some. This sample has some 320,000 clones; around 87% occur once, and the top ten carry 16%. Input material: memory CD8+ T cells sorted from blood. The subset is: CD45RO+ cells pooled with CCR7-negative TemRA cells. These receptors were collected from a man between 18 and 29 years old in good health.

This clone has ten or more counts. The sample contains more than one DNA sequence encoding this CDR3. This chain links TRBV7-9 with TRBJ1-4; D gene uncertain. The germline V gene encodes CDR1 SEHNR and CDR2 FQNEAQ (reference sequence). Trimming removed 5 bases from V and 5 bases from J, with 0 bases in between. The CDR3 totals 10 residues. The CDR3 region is CASSNEKLFF. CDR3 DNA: TGTGCCAGCAGCAATGAAAAACTGTTTTTT.

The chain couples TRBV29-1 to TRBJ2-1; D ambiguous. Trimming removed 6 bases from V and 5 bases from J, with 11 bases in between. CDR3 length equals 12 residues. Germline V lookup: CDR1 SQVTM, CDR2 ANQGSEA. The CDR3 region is CSVALNNNEQFF. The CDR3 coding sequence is TGCAGCGTCGCGCTGAATAACAATGAGCAGTTCTTC.

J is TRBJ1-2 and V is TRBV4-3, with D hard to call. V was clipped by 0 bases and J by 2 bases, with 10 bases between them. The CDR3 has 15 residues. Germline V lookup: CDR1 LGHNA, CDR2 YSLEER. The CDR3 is CASSQEMKGNYGYTF. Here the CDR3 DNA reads TGCGCCAGCAGCCAAGAAATGAAGGGAAACTATGGCTACACCTTC.

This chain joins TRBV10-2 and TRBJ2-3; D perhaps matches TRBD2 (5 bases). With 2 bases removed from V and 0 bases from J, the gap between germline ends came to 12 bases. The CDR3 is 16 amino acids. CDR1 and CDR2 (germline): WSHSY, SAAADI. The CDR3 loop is CASSENEGISTDTQYF. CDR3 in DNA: TGCGCCAGCAGTGAGAACGAGGGAATAAGCACAGATACGCAGTATTTT.

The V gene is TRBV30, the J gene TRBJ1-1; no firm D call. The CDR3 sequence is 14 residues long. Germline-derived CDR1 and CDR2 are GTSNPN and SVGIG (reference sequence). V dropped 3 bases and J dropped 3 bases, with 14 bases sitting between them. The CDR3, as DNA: TGTGCCTGGAGCGACCCAGGATTGGACACTGAAGCTTTCTTT. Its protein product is CAWSDPGLDTEAFF.

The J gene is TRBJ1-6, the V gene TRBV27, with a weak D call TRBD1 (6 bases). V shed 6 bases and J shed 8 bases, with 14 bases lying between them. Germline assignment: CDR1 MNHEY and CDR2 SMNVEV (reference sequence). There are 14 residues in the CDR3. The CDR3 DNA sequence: TGTGCCAGCAGAGTGATGGGGGCGGATTCACCCCTCCACTTT. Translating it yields CASRVMGADSPLHF.

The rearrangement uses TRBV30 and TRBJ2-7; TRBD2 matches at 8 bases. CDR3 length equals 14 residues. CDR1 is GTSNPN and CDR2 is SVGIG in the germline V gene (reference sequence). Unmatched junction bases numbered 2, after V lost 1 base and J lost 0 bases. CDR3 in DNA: TGTGCCTGGAGTGCCAGCGGGGGCTCCTACGAGCAGTACTTC. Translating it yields CAWSASGGSYEQYF.

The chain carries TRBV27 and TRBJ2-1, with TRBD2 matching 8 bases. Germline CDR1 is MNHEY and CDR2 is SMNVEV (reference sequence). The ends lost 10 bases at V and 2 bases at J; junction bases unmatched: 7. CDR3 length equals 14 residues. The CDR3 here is CAIGGGKAYNEQFF. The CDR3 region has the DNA TGTGCCATCGGCGGGGGGAAGGCCTACAATGAGCAGTTCTTC.

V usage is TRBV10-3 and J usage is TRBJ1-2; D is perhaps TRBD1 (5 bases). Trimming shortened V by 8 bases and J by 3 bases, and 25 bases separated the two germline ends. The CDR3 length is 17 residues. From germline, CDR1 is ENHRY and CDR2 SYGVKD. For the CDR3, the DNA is TGTGCCATCGGATCACCCCTACCGGGACCAGACGACTATGGCTACACCTTC. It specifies CAIGSPLPGPDDYGYTF.

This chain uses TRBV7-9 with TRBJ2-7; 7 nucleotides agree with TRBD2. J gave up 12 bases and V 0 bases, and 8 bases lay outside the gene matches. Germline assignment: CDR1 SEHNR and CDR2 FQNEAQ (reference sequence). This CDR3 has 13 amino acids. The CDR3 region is CASSLALGGDSYF. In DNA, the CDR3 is TGTGCCAGCAGCTTAGCGCTTGGGGGGGATTCGTACTTC.

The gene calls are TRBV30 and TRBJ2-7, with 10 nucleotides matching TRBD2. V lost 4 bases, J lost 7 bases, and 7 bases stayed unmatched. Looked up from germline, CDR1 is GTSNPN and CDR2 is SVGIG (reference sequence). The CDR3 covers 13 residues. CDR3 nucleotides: TGTGCCTGGATAAGCGGGAGGGCCCGGGAGCAGTACTTC. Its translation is CAWISGRAREQYF.

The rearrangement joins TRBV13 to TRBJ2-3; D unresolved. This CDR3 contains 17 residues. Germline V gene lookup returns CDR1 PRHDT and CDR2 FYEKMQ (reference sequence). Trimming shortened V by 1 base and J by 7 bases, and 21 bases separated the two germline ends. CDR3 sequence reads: CASSLVHRPLESNTQYF. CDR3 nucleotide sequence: TGTGCCAGCAGCTTAGTTCATCGCCCCCTCGAATCGAATACGCAGTATTTT.

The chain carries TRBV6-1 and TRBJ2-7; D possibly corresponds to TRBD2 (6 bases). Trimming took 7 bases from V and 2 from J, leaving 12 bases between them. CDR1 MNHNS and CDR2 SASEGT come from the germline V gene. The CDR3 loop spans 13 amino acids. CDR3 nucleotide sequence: TGTGCCAGCACCCTGGGGGGAGCCTACGAGCAGTACTTC. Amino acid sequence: CASTLGGAYEQYF.

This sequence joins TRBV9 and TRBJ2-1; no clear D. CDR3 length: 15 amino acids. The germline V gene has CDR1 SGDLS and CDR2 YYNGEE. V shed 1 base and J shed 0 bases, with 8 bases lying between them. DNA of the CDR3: TGTGCCAGCAGCGTAAGGCAGAGCTCCTACAATGAGCAGTTCTTC. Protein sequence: CASSVRQSSYNEQFF.

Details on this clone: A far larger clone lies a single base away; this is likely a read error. As DNA, the CDR3 is TGTGCCAGCAGCTGGGGCACCGGGGAGCTGTTTTTT. Translation gives CASSWGTGELFF. This sequence joins TRBV5-4 and TRBJ2-2; D is unclear. This CDR3 is 12 amino acids long. V dropped 3 bases and J dropped 4 bases, with 4 bases sitting between them. Germline CDR1 and CDR2: SGHNT and YYREEE (reference sequence).

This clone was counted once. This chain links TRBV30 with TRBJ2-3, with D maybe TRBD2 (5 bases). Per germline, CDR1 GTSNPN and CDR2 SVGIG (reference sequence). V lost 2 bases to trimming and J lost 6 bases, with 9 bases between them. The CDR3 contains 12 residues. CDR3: CAWSLERDTQYF. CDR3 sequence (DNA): TGTGCCTGGAGTCTAGAGCGGGATACGCAGTATTTT.

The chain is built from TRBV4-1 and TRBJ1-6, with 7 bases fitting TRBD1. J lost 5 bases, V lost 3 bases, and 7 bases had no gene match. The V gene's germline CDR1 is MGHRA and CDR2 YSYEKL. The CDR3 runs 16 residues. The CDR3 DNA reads TGCGCCAGCAGCCATTCTACAGGGGTAGATAATTCACCCCTCCACTTT. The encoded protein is CASSHSTGVDNSPLHF.

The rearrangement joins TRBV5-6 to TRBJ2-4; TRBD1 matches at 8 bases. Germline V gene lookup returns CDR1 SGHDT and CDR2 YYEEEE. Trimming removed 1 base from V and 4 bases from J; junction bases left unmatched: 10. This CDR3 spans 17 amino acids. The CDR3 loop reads CASSLIDGWTGKNIQYF. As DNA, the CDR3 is TGTGCCAGCAGCTTGATCGACGGTTGGACAGGGAAAAACATTCAGTACTTC.

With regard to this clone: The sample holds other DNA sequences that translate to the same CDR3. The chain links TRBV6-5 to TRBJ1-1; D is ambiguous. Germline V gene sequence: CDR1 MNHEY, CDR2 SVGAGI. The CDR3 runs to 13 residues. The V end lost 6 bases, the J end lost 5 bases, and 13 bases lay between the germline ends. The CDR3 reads CASSSSRGTEAFF. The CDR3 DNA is TGTGCCAGCAGCAGCTCTCGGGGAACTGAAGCTTTCTTT.

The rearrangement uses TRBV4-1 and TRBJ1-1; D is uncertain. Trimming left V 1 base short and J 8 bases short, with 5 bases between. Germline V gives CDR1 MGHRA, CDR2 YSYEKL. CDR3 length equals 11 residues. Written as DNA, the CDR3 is TGCGCCAGCAGCCAAGCACACGAAGCTTTCTTT. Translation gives CASSQAHEAFF.

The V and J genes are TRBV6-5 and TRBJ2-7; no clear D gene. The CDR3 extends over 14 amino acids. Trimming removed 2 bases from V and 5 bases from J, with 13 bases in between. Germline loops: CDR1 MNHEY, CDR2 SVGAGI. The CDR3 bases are TGTGCCAGCAGTTACCTGCGTGGCGGCGACGAGCAGTACTTC. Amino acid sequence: CASSYLRGGDEQYF.